Below, 3 T cell receptor beta chains from the same sample are listed, as sequenced in a study of human T cells and chemical hapten exposure. Individual cDNA molecules received unique molecular identifiers in the library. Via MiXCR, TCRdb re-called the reads, giving one row per CDR3 protein. The data show about 120,000 distinct CDR3 sequences, about 8.9% seen once. Blood, whole and unfractionated, served as the source for total RNA extraction. Sequenced: whole blood. Receptor source: a human donor in good health. Some clones in this sample may be carry-over from other donors' samples.

J is TRBJ2-4 and V is TRBV29-1; either TRBD1 or TRBD2 may supply D (5 bases each). The CDR3 length is 15 residues. Trimming stripped 0 bases from V and 9 bases from J, with 18 bases between. Per germline, CDR1 SQVTM and CDR2 ANQGSEA. The CDR3 nucleotides read TGCAGCGTTGAAGATGTTGAGGGGTGGGGGATCATTCAGTACTTC. Translation: CSVEDVEGWGIIQYF.

The sample holds a few counts of this clonotype. The chain links TRBV9 to TRBJ2-6; D may be TRBD1 (6 bases). The CDR3 is 17 residues long. The V end lost 3 bases, the J end lost 6 bases, and 19 bases lay between the germline ends. In germline, CDR1 is SGDLS, CDR2 YYNGEE. CDR3 sequence: CASSADEGGASANVLTF. The CDR3 DNA reads as TGTGCCAGCAGCGCCGATGAAGGGGGTGCCTCGGCCAACGTCCTGACTTTC.

This clonotype was counted between two and nine times. The chain recombines TRBV6-5 with TRBJ2-1; 10 bases agree with TRBD1. The germline V gene encodes CDR1 MNHEY and CDR2 SVGAGI. V shed 5 bases and J 5 bases; nucleotides not matched to a gene: 6. The CDR3 has 15 residues. This CDR3 reads CASSAWTGGHNEQFF. The CDR3, as DNA: TGTGCCAGCAGTGCGTGGACAGGGGGTCACAATGAGCAGTTCTTC.